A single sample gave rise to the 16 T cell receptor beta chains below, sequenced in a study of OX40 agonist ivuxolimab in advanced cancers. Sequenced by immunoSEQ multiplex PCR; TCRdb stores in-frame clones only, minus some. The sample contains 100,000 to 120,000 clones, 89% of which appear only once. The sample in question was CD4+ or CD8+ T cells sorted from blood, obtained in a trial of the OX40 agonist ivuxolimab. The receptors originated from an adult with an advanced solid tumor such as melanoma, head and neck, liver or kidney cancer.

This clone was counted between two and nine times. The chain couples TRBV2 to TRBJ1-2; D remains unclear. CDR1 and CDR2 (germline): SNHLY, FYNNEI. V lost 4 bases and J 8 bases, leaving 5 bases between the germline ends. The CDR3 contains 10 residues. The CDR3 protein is CASSVSGYTF. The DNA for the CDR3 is TGTGCCAGCAGTGTATCAGGCTACACCTTC.

The CDR3 nucleotides are TGTGCCAGCAGCAGCAAAACCCAAGAGACCCAGTACTTC. It encodes CASSSKTQETQYF. This chain joins TRBV5-4 and TRBJ2-5; no clear D. The CDR3 length is 13 residues. CDR1 and CDR2 (germline): SGHNT, YYREEE (reference sequence). V lost 4 bases and J 1 base, leaving 8 bases between the germline ends.

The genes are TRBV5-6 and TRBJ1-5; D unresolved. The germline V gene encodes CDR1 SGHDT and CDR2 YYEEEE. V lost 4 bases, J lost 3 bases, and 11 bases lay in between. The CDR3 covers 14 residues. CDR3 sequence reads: CASSLGGSNQPQHF. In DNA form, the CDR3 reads TGTGCCAGCAGCCTTGGCGGCTCCAATCAGCCCCAGCATTTT.

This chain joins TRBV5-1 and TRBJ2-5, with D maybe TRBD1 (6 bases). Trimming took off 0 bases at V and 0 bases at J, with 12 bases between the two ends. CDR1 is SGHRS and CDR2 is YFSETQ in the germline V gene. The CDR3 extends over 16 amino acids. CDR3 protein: CASSLEGHWYQETQYF. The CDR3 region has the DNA TGCGCCAGCAGCTTGGAGGGACACTGGTACCAAGAGACCCAGTACTTC.

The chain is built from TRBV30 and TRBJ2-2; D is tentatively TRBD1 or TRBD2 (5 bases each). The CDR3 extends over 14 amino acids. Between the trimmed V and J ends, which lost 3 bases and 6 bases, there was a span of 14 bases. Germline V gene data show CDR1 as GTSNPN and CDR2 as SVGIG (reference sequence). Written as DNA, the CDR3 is TGTGCCTGGAGGAGGGTGGGGGTACCCGGGGAGCTGTTTTTT. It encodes CAWRRVGVPGELFF.

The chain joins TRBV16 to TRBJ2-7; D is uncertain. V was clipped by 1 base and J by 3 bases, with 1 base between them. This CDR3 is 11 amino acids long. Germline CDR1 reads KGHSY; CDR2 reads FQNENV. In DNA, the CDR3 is TGTGCCAGCAGCCAATACTACGAGCAGTACTTC. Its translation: CASSQYYEQYF.

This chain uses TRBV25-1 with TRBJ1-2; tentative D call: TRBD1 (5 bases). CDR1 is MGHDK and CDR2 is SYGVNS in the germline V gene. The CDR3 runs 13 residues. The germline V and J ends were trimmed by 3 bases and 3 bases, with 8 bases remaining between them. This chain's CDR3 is CASSEGDHYGYTF. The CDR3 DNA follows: TGTGCCAGCAGTGAGGGGGATCACTATGGCTACACCTTC.

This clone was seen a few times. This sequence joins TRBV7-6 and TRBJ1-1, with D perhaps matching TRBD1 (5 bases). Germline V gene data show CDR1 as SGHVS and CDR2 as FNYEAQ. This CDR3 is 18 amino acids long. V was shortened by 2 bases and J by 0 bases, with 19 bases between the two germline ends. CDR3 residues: CASSLKWGKGGVNTEAFF. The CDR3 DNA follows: TGTGCCAGCAGCTTAAAGTGGGGGAAGGGCGGGGTGAACACTGAAGCTTTCTTT.

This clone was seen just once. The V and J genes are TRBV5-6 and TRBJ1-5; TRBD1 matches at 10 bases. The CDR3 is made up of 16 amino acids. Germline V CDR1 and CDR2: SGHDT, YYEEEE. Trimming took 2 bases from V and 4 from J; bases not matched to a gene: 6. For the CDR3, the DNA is TGTGCCAGCAGCTTCGGACAGGGGGGACTGAATCAGCCCCAGCATTTT. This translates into CASSFGQGGLNQPQHF.

CDR3 amino acids: CATSRDNEHPKKYF. In DNA, the CDR3 is TGTGCCACCAGCAGAGATAATGAACACCCGAAGAAGTACTTC. This chain joins TRBV15 and TRBJ2-7, with D unresolved. The germline V gene encodes CDR1 LNHNV and CDR2 YYDKDF (reference sequence). The CDR3 is 14 residues long. The V gene lost 0 bases and the J gene lost 11 bases, with 17 bases spanning the gap.

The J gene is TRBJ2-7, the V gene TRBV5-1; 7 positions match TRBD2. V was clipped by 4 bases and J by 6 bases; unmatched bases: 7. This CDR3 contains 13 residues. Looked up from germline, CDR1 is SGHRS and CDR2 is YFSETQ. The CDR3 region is CASSRERGSEQYF. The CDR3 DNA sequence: TGCGCCAGCAGCAGGGAGCGGGGATCCGAGCAGTACTTC.

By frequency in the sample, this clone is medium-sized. CDR3 region: CASRPERSSYNSPLHF. The CDR3 nucleotides read TGTGCCAGCAGACCAGAGAGGAGCTCCTATAATTCACCCCTCCACTTT. The chain uses TRBV6-6 and TRBJ1-6, with D unclear. This CDR3 has 16 amino acids. Trimming pared 6 bases from V and 0 bases from J, leaving 12 bases between. Per germline, CDR1 MNHNY and CDR2 SVGAGI (reference sequence).

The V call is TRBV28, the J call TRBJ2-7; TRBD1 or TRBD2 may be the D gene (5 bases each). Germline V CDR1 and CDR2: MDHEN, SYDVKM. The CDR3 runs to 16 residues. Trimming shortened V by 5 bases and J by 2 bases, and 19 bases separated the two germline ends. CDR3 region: CASSDPRDAATYEQYF. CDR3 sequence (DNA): TGTGCCAGCAGTGACCCTCGGGACGCGGCAACCTACGAGCAGTACTTC.

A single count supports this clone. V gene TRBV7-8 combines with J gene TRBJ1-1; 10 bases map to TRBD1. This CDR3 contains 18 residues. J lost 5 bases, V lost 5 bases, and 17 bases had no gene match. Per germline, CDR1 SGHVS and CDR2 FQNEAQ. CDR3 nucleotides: TGTGCCAGCAGCCAACACCTTCCGGGACAGGGGATCAGGACTGAAGCTTTCTTT. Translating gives CASSQHLPGQGIRTEAFF.

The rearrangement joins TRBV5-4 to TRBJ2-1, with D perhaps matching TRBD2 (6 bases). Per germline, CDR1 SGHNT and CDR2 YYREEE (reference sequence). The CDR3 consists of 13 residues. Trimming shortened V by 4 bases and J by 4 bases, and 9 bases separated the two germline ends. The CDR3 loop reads CASSTSRYNEQFF. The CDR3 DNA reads TGTGCCAGCAGCACTAGCAGATACAATGAGCAGTTCTTC.

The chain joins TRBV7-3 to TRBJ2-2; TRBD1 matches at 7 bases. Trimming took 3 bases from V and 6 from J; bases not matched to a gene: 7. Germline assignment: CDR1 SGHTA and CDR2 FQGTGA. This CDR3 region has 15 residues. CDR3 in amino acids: CASSFGTVWAGELFF. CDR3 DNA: TGTGCCAGCAGCTTCGGGACAGTGTGGGCCGGGGAGCTGTTTTTT.